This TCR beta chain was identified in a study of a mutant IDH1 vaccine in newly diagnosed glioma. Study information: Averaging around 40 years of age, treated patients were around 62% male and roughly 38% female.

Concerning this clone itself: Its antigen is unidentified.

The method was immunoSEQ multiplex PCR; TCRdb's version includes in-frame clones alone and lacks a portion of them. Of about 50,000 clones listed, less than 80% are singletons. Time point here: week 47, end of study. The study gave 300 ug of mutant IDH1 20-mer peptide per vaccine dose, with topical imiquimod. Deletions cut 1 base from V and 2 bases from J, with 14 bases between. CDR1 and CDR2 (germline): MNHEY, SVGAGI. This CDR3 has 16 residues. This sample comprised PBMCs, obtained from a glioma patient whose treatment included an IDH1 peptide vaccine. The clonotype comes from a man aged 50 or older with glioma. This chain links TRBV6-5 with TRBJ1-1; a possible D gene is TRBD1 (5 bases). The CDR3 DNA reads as TGTGCCAGCAGTTACTGGGGGGAGGGAGGCAACACTGAAGCTTTCTTT. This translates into CASSYWGEGGNTEAFF.